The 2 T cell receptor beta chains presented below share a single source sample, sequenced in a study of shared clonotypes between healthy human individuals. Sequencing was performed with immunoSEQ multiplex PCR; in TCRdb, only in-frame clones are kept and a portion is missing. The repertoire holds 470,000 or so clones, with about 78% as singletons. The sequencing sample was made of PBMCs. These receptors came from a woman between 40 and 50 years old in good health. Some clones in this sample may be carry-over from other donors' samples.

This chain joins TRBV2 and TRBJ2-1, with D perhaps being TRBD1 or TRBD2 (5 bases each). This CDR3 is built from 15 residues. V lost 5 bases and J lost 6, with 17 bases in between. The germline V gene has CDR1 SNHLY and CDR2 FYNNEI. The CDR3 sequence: CASSNSGRTLNEQFF. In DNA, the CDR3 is TGTGCCAGCAGTAACTCGGGACGGACCCTCAATGAGCAGTTCTTC. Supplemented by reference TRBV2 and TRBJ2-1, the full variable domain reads EPEVTQTPSHQVTQMGQEVILRCVPISNHLYFYWYRQILGQKVEFLVSFYNNEISEKSEIFDDQFSVERPDGSNFTLKIRSTKLEDSAMYFCASSNSGRTLNEQFFGPGTRLTVL.

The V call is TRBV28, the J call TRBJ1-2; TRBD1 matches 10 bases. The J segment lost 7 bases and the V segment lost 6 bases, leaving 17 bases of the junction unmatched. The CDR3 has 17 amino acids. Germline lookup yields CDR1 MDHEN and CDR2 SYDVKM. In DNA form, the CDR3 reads TGTGCCAGCAGACAAAACCCCGGGAGGACAGGGGGATTTGGCTACACCTTC. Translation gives CASRQNPGRTGGFGYTF.